The present TCR beta chain was sequenced within a study of shared clonotypes between healthy human individuals. General study points: Naive subsets, compared against memory subsets, generally had larger estimated richness values. In a handful of donors, roughly 5.2% of naive CD4 clonotypes appeared in common.

Germline assignment: CDR1 SGHDT and CDR2 YYEEEE. This CDR3 contains 11 residues. V lost 4 bases to trimming and J lost 6 bases; unmatched junction nucleotides: 1. All participating donors were Caucasian adults from Nashville, Tennessee. CD4+ cells underwent separation, giving CD45RA+ naive and CD45RA-negative memory subsets. This clone showed up just once. Its antigen remains unknown. Here immunoSEQ multiplex PCR was the method, and the copy in TCRdb shows in-frame clones only, minus some. The data contain around 2.3 million clones, about 94% of them seen just once; the ten biggest clones take up roughly 0.13%.

Sequences were obtained from naive CD4+ T cells sorted from blood. Described subset: CD45RA+ positively selected. This TCR was sampled from a man aged 18 to 29 in good health. The chain combines TRBV5-6 with TRBJ2-7, with 7 nucleotides matching TRBD2. The CDR3 here is CASSREVEQYF. In nucleotides, the CDR3 is TGTGCCAGCAGCCGGGAGGTCGAGCAGTACTTC.